This TCR beta chain is drawn from a study of PD-1 blockade in classical Hodgkin lymphoma. Study-wide findings and caveats: Partial responders and progressors had significantly lower baseline TCR diversity. It was CD4+ TCR diversity, not CD8+, that rose significantly by C4D1. Before treatment, TCR diversity in newly diagnosed patients was reportedly lower than in healthy donors.

Germline CDR1 MNHEY, CDR2 SVGAGI. This CDR3 is 13 amino acids long. V shed 10 bases and J 4 bases; nucleotides not matched to a gene: 9. Following autologous stem cell transplantation, relapse occurred in every patient, and exposure to brentuximab vedotin varied. By magnetic negative selection, CD4+ T cells were purified from thawed PBMCs. Using immunoSEQ multiplex PCR, the repertoire was profiled, and TCRdb retains in-frame clones only, with some absent. Of under 30,000 clones listed, 85% were seen once; the top ten hold 2% to 3%. In this sample, this clone turned up a few times. Its specificity is unknown.

The source material was CD4+ T cells from blood, sampled at baseline. The source of this sequence is a human donor with classical Hodgkin lymphoma. The gene calls are TRBV6-5 and TRBJ1-2; 7 nucleotides align to TRBD1. CDR3 bases: TGTGCCACCCTGAGCGGGACAGCCTATGGCTACACCTTC. Its translation is CATLSGTAYGYTF.